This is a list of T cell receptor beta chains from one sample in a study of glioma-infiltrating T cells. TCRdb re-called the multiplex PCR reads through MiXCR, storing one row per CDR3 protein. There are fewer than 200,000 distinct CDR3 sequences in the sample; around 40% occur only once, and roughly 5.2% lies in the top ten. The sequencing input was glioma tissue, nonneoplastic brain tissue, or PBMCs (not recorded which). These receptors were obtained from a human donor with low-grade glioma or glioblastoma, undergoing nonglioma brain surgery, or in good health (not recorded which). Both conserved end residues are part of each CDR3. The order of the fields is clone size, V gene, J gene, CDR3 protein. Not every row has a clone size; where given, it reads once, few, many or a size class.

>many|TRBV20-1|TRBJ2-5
CSASPGETQYF
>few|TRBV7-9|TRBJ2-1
CASSRRGAGVYNEQFF
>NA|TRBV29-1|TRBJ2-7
CSARPTGSHQQYF
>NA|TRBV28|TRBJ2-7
CASSLISGGSYEQYF
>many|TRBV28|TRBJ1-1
CASSQRSLLELRTRAEAFF
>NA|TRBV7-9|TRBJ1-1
CASSLDGHSAFF
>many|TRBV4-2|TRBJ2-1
CASSQARGGEQFF
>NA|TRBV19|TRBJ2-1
CASKVRNHNEQFF
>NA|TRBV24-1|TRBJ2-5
CATSDPTGDYSQETQYF
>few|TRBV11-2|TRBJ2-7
CATSGASVSYEQYF
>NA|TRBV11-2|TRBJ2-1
CASSLGGTSEIYNEQFF
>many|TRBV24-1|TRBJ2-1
CATSDFNEQFF
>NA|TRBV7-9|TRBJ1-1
CASSLVAGAGTTEAFF
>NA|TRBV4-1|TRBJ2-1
CASRQDTNSGLADEQFF
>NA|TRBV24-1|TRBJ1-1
CASRALREGNTEAFF
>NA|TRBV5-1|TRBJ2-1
CASSLGVGGRAGNEQFF
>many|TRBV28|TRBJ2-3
CASMESGRGDTQYF
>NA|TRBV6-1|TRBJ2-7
CASTGLAGVTEQYF
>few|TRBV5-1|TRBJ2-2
CASSFGKAGTGELFF
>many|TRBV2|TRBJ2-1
CASSEGAPKQFF
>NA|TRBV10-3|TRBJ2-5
CAISESRQSREVQYF
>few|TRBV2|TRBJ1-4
CASGEGPANEKLFF
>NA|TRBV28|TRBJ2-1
CVSTWTSGLNEQFF
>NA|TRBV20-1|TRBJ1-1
CSARGPSLKTEAFF
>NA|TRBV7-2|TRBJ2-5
CASSTGKGRAGTQYF
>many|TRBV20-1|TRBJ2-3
CSARALAGTDTQYF
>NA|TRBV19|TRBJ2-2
CASTRTSGHPKRGELFF
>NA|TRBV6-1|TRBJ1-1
CASSEARAEAFF
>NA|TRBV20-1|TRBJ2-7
CSASGGLAGNEQYF
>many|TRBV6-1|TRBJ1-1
CATLSPKGQSF
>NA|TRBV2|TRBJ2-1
CATAKMSVVNEQFF
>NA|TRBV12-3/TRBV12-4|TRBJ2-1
CATSIPGLAYNEQFF
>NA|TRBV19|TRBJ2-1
CASRRHNLDNEQFF
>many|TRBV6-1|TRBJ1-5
CASEGGSSNQPQHF
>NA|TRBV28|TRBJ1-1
CSSSEASNTEAFF
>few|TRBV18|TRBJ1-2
CASSPGDSGYGYTF
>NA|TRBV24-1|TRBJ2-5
CATGWSPGETQHF
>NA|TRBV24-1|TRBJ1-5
CATSHPVDDQPQHF
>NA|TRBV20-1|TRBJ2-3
CSARDASGNTDTQYF
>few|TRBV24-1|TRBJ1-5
CATSGTQGVDQPQHF
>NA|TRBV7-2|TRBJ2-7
CASSLERSGLAAYEQYF
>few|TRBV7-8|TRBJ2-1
CASSLQARSSYNEQFF
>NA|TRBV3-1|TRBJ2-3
CASSQDRSVANTDTQYF
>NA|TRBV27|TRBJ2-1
CASSPGLAVLNWDEQFF
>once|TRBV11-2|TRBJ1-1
CASSLTGMTTEAFF
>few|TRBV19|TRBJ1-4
CASTLGREKLFF
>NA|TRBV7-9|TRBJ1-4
CATPDRNFSTNEKLFF
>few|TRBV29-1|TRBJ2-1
CSGNEAGGAYNEQFF
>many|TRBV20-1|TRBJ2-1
CSARDTREFYNEQFF